This TCR beta chain was recovered during a study of T cell responses to AZD1222 COVID-19 vaccine. Study-wide results and limits: After two AZD1222 doses, spike-specific TCR breadth and depth rose versus day 0. There were mostly white British donors and more females than males, and clonal diversity was possibly underestimated. Among AZD1222 vaccinees, only five to seven were seropositive at baseline.

Turning to this clone: Its antigen is not identified.

Libraries were prepared by immunoSEQ multiplex PCR; TCRdb keeps only in-frame clonotypes and omits some of them. The data hold about 94,000 clones, with about 88% observed a single time. The receptor was derived from an adult in good health. The specimen comprised peripheral blood, sampled on day 0 of AZD1222 vaccination.

CDR3: CASSYSREQYEQYF. CDR3 nucleotides: TGTGCCAGCAGTTACTCCAGGGAGCAGTACGAGCAGTACTTC. The gene calls are TRBV6-6 and TRBJ2-7; D may correspond to TRBD1 or TRBD2 (5 bases each). The CDR3 contains 14 residues. Looked up from germline, CDR1 is MNHNY and CDR2 is SVGAGI (reference sequence). The germline V and J ends were trimmed by 0 bases and 4 bases, with 10 bases remaining between them.